Listed below are T cell receptor beta chains from one sample, sequenced in a study of OX40 agonist ivuxolimab in advanced cancers. Clones were read by immunoSEQ multiplex PCR, and TCRdb kept only the in-frame ones, dropping some. The repertoire holds about 70,000 clones, with about 94% as singletons. The sequencing used CD4+ or CD8+ T cells sorted from blood, collected in a trial of the OX40 agonist ivuxolimab. These receptors were collected from an adult with an advanced solid tumor such as melanoma, head and neck, liver or kidney cancer. CDR3s include the opening cysteine and the closing phenylalanine or tryptophan. The D gene is left open where the match is weak. Clone size is given for some rows only: seen once, a few or many times, or a class if the clone is expanded.

TRBV6-5	TRBJ1-1	TRBD1	NA	TGTGCCAGCAGCGGGACAGGGTTACCTGAAGCTTTCTTT	CASSGTGLPEAFF
TRBV19	TRBJ1-5	NA	NA	TGTGCCAGTAAGAGGGGTTTAATAGGCGGCAATCAGCCCCAGCATTTT	CASKRGLIGGNQPQHF
TRBV4-1	TRBJ2-7	NA	NA	TGCGCCAGCAGCCAACTGGACCTAGCCCCCTACGAGCAGTACTTC	CASSQLDLAPYEQYF
TRBV7-9	TRBJ1-5	NA	once	TGTGCCAGCAGCCTGGGCGTCAATCAGCCCCAGCATTTT	CASSLGVNQPQHF
TRBV9	TRBJ2-6	NA	NA	TGTGCCAGCAGCCCCAGGGGTTCAGGAGGCTCTGGGGCCAACGTCCTGACTTTC	CASSPRGSGGSGANVLTF
TRBV11-2	TRBJ2-7	NA	NA	TGTGCCAGTCAAACCGGTTACGAGCAGTACTTC	CASQTGYEQYF
TRBV7-9	TRBJ1-1	NA	NA	TGTGCCAGCAGCTTAGGGGGGACCGGGGGAGCTTTCTTT	CASSLGGTGGAFF
TRBV7-9	TRBJ1-1	NA	NA	TGTGCCAGCAGCTCACCGCTTACCACAGGATTTGCTGAAGCTTTCTTT	CASSSPLTTGFAEAFF
TRBV27	TRBJ1-5	TRBD1	NA	TGTGCCAGCAGTGCGAGACAGGGAAATCAGCCCCAGCATTTT	CASSARQGNQPQHF
TRBV7-6	TRBJ1-1	NA	NA	TGTGCCAGCAGCTTAGGGGGGGGTGCTTTTATGAACACTGAAGCTTTCTTT	CASSLGGGAFMNTEAFF
TRBV27	TRBJ1-2	NA	NA	TGTGCCAGCAGTTTAGAGGGGTCGAGTGGCTACACCTTC	CASSLEGSSGYTF
TRBV6-1	TRBJ2-5	TRBD2	NA	TGTGCCAGCAGTGAATGGGCGGGGGAAGAGACCCAGTACTTC	CASSEWAGEETQYF